This passage covers 25 T cell receptor beta chains from one sample sequenced in a study of cytomegalovirus exposure and HLA in healthy donors. PCR used 60 Vbeta primers and 13 Jbeta primers. The data were produced by immunoSEQ multiplex PCR, yet TCRdb's version contains in-frame clones alone and is incomplete. The data show approximately 110,000 clones, 82% seen once. The sequenced sample consisted of PBMCs. Source of these receptors: a woman under 30 in good health and CMV-seronegative.

V is TRBV29-1 and J is TRBJ1-1; D uncertain. Germline CDR1 SQVTM, CDR2 ANQGSEA. This CDR3 region has 14 residues. The ends were cut back, 6 bases at V and 1 base at J, with 15 bases in the middle. The CDR3: CSVAPLQRNTEAFF. The CDR3 DNA reads TGCAGCGTCGCCCCTTTACAGAGGAACACTGAAGCTTTCTTT. Full variable domain (outside the CDR3, taken from reference TRBV29-1 and TRBJ1-1): SAVISQKPSRDICQRGTSLTIQCQVDSQVTMMFWYRQQPGQSLTLIATANQGSEATYESGFVIDKFPISRPNLTFSTLTVSNMSPEDSSIYLCSVAPLQRNTEAFFGQGTRLTVV.

CDR3 nucleotide sequence: TGTGCCAGTAGTAACCAAGGGGGCAGGACTGAAGCTTTCTTT. Protein sequence: CASSNQGGRTEAFF. The chain joins TRBV19 to TRBJ1-1; TRBD1 matches 7 bases. Unmatched junction bases numbered 7, after V lost 4 bases and J lost 5 bases. CDR3 size: 14 residues. CDR1 LNHDA and CDR2 SQIVND come from the germline V gene (reference sequence).

This chain joins TRBV5-4 and TRBJ1-1; the match to TRBD1 covers 7 bases. V shed 4 bases, J shed 4 bases, and the junction held 13 bases outside the gene matches. The CDR3 runs 16 residues. Germline assignment: CDR1 SGHNT and CDR2 YYREEE (reference sequence). The CDR3 DNA reads as TGTGCCAGCAGCCGAGATAACAGGGGAGGAGGCACTGAAGCTTTCTTT. It translates to CASSRDNRGGGTEAFF.

The rearrangement links TRBV27 to TRBJ2-7; a possible D gene is TRBD2 (6 bases). Trimming removed 3 bases at V and 7 bases at J, with 7 bases between. From germline, CDR1 is MNHEY and CDR2 SMNVEV (reference sequence). There are 11 residues in the CDR3. This chain's CDR3 is CASSLGGEQYF. The CDR3 nucleotides are TGTGCCAGCAGTTTGGGAGGTGAGCAGTACTTC.

In this sample, this clone turned up a few times. One end of the junction is discordant with germline, which a read error may explain. This chain joins TRBV11-2 and TRBJ1-2; TRBD1 matches 8 bases. CDR3 size: 13 residues. Germline V gene lookup returns CDR1 SGHAT and CDR2 FQNNGV. The CDR3 is CASSLERDRPAAF. The DNA for the CDR3 is TGTGCCAGCAGCTTAGAAAGGGACAGGCCCGCAGCCTTC.

The chain links TRBV28 to TRBJ1-2; TRBD1 is a possible D gene (6 bases). Per germline, CDR1 MDHEN and CDR2 SYDVKM. Between the trimmed V and J ends, which lost 5 bases and 4 bases, there was a span of 11 bases. The CDR3 consists of 13 residues. CDR3 sequence reads: CASSRQASYGYTF. The DNA of the CDR3 is TGTGCCAGCAGTCGACAGGCGAGCTATGGCTACACCTTC.

The chain joins TRBV5-8 to TRBJ2-5; D is uncertain. This CDR3 has 13 amino acids. From germline, CDR1 is SGHTS and CDR2 YDEGEE. V lost 4 bases and J lost 1, with 8 bases in between. CDR3 nucleotides: TGTGCCAGCAGCCTACGACTCCAAGAGACCCAGTACTTC. Translating it yields CASSLRLQETQYF. Full variable domain (missing parts from reference TRBV5-8 and TRBJ2-5): EAGVTQSPTHLIKTRGQQATLRCSPISGHTSVYWYQQALGLGLQFLLWYDEGEERNRGNFPPRFSGRQFPNYSSELNVNALELEDSALYLCASSLRLQETQYFGPGTRLLVL.

This clone was picked up a small number of times. V and J are TRBV11-2 and TRBJ2-1, with TRBD1 matching 7 bases. V lost 4 bases, J lost 0 bases, and 6 bases stayed unmatched. CDR1 and CDR2 from the germline V gene are SGHAT and FQNNGV. The CDR3 consists of 16 residues. CDR3 coding DNA: TGTGCCAGCAGCTCCTCCGGGACAGTCTCCTACAATGAGCAGTTCTTC. Translation gives CASSSSGTVSYNEQFF.

The genes are TRBV7-8 and TRBJ2-1; 8 nucleotides match TRBD1. Germline-derived CDR1 and CDR2 are SGHVS and FQNEAQ. V trimming: 2 bases; J trimming: 4 bases; junction bases outside the gene matches: 10. The CDR3 totals 17 residues. The CDR3 nucleotides read TGTGCCAGCAGCTTAAGGCTTGGGACAGGAGTGTACAATGAGCAGTTCTTC. Protein sequence: CASSLRLGTGVYNEQFF. Together with reference TRBV7-8 and TRBJ2-1, the CDR3 gives the full variable domain: GAGVSQSPRYKVAKRGQDVALRCDPISGHVSLFWYQQALGQGPEFLTYFQNEAQLDKSGLPSDRFFAERPEGSVSTLKIQRTQQEDSAVYLCASSLRLGTGVYNEQFFGPGTRLTVL.

This clone has only one observation. The chain is built from TRBV10-3 and TRBJ2-7; 7 nucleotides line up with TRBD2. The CDR3 sequence is 13 residues long. From germline, CDR1 is ENHRY and CDR2 SYGVKD. Unmatched junction bases numbered 4, after V lost 5 bases and J lost 3 bases. The CDR3 nucleotides read TGTGCCATCAGTCGGACTAGGGGCTACGAGCAGTACTTC. This codes for CAISRTRGYEQYF.

The chain combines TRBV5-5 with TRBJ1-1; D possibly corresponds to TRBD1 (6 bases). Trimming removed 0 bases at V and 5 bases at J, with 17 bases between. This CDR3 region has 16 residues. Germline CDR1 is SGHKS and CDR2 is YYEKEE (reference sequence). The CDR3 DNA reads TGTGCCAGCAGCTTGGGGCAGGGGTTTAAGGGGACTGAAGCTTTCTTT. This gives the protein CASSLGQGFKGTEAFF.

The rearrangement uses TRBV28 and TRBJ2-7; 8 bases line up with TRBD1. Germline V lookup: CDR1 MDHEN, CDR2 SYDVKM. V was clipped by 7 bases and J by 3 bases; unmatched bases: 5. The CDR3 runs to 13 residues. The CDR3 sequence: CASKGTGHYEQYF. CDR3 bases: TGTGCCAGCAAAGGGACAGGCCACTACGAGCAGTACTTC.

This clone has a handful of counts. The V call is TRBV6-1, the J call TRBJ1-1; D is perhaps TRBD1 (6 bases). This CDR3 is 12 amino acids long. The germline V gene has CDR1 MNHNS and CDR2 SASEGT. Trimming pared 6 bases from V and 7 bases from J, leaving 12 bases between. Here the CDR3 DNA reads TGTGCCAGCAGCGCGGACAGTCTTGAAGCTTTCTTT. Its protein product is CASSADSLEAFF.

The J gene is TRBJ2-1, the V gene TRBV6-5; D is ambiguous. Per the germline V gene, CDR1 is MNHEY and CDR2 is SVGAGI. Trimming removed 6 bases at V and 8 bases at J, with 8 bases between. CDR3 length: 11 residues. The CDR3 nucleotides are TGTGCCAGCAGACTCGCCTATGAGCAGTTCTTC. The encoded protein is CASRLAYEQFF.

The CDR3 DNA is TGTGCCAGCAGCTTAGGGGACAGTGGGGGCTACACCTTC. Its translation: CASSLGDSGGYTF. J is TRBJ1-2 and V is TRBV7-9; 7 bases agree with TRBD1. Germline CDR1 reads SEHNR; CDR2 reads FQNEAQ (reference sequence). J gave up 8 bases and V 1 base, and 4 bases lay outside the gene matches. The CDR3 consists of 13 residues.

This sequence joins TRBV13 and TRBJ1-5, with D unclear. Germline CDR1 and CDR2: PRHDT and FYEKMQ (reference sequence). CDR3 length: 15 residues. Trimming pared 0 bases from V and 0 bases from J, leaving 6 bases between. CDR3 sequence: CASSLGGDSNQPQHF. In DNA, the CDR3 is TGTGCCAGCAGCTTAGGAGGAGATAGCAATCAGCCCCAGCATTTT.

This chain links TRBV11-3 with TRBJ2-5, with 12 positions matching TRBD2. The CDR3 spans 16 residues. Trimming took 2 bases from V and 9 from J; bases not matched to a gene: 10. In germline, CDR1 is SGHNT, CDR2 YENEEA. The CDR3 protein is CASSLLASGGVRAQYF. The CDR3 DNA sequence: TGTGCCAGCAGCTTACTCGCTAGCGGGGGGGTACGGGCCCAGTACTTC.

The V call is TRBV27, the J call TRBJ1-6; a weak D match, TRBD1 (5 bases). Per the germline V gene, CDR1 is MNHEY and CDR2 is SMNVEV (reference sequence). V was cut by 5 bases and J by 7 bases, with 9 bases left in between. This CDR3 has 13 residues. The CDR3 reads CASSRQGNSPLHF. For the CDR3, the DNA is TGTGCCAGCAGTCGGCAGGGAAATTCACCCCTCCACTTT.

The sample holds a few counts of this clone. The rearrangement uses TRBV7-6 and TRBJ1-3, with D unclear. Germline V lookup: CDR1 SGHVS, CDR2 FNYEAQ. There are 16 residues in the CDR3. With 4 bases removed from V and 0 bases from J, the gap between germline ends came to 13 bases. The CDR3 DNA is TGTGCCAGCAGCTCATTGACTGGGAGCTCTGGAAACACCATATATTTT. This sequence encodes CASSSLTGSSGNTIYF. Full variable domain (outside the CDR3, taken from reference TRBV7-6 and TRBJ1-3): GAGVSQSPRYKVTKRGQDVALRCDPISGHVSLYWYRQALGQGPEFLTYFNYEAQQDKSGLPNDRFSAERPEGSISTLTIQRTEQRDSAMYRCASSSLTGSSGNTIYFGEGSWLTVV.

CDR3 protein: CASSLGASSETQYF. As DNA, the CDR3 is TGTGCCAGCAGCTTAGGGGCAAGTTCTGAGACCCAGTACTTC. The chain carries TRBV13 and TRBJ2-5; unclear D gene. Between the trimmed V and J ends, which lost 0 bases and 5 bases, there was a span of 10 bases. Germline V gene sequence: CDR1 PRHDT, CDR2 FYEKMQ (reference sequence). The CDR3 extends over 14 amino acids.

The rearrangement links TRBV20-1 to TRBJ1-2; D is perhaps TRBD1 (5 bases). Germline V gene lookup returns CDR1 DFQATT and CDR2 SNEGSKA (reference sequence). The CDR3 has 11 amino acids. The V gene lost 5 bases and the J gene lost 8 bases, with 12 bases spanning the gap. The CDR3 reads CSAHPGNGYTF. CDR3 bases: TGCAGTGCTCATCCAGGGAACGGCTACACCTTC.

The chain combines TRBV5-4 with TRBJ2-7; 7 positions match TRBD1. Per germline, CDR1 SGHNT and CDR2 YYREEE (reference sequence). Losses at the gene ends were 2 bases for V and 4 bases for J; bases not matched to a gene: 6. This CDR3 has 14 residues. This CDR3 reads CASSFRDRVYEQYF. The CDR3 DNA reads TGTGCCAGCAGCTTCCGGGACAGAGTATACGAGCAGTACTTC.

A word on this clone: It is unclear where the CDR3 begins or ends on the DNA, so no DNA is shown, and the CDR3 is as TCRdb lists it. The chain links TRBV28 to TRBJ1-2. The CDR3 region is 11 residues in length, termini included. Germline assignment: CDR1 MDHEN and CDR2 SYDVKM. CDR3 protein: CATSTNYGCTF.

The V call is TRBV6-5, the J call TRBJ2-2; weak D call: TRBD2 (5 bases). Trimming removed 0 bases from V and 4 bases from J, with 12 bases in between. Germline V CDR1 and CDR2: MNHEY, SVGAGI. This CDR3 region has 16 residues. In nucleotides, the CDR3 is TGTGCCAGCAGTTACTCAGTCATGAGGGCCACCGGGGAGCTGTTTTTT. As protein: CASSYSVMRATGELFF.

This clone was observed once. The chain carries TRBV28 and TRBJ2-7; TRBD1 agrees at 7 bases. The V gene's germline CDR1 is MDHEN and CDR2 SYDVKM. CDR3 length: 13 amino acids. The J segment lost 6 bases and the V segment lost 7 bases, leaving 9 bases of the junction unmatched. The DNA for the CDR3 is TGTGCCAGCATGCCCGGACAGGCCCTCGAGCAGTACTTC. It yields the protein CASMPGQALEQYF.